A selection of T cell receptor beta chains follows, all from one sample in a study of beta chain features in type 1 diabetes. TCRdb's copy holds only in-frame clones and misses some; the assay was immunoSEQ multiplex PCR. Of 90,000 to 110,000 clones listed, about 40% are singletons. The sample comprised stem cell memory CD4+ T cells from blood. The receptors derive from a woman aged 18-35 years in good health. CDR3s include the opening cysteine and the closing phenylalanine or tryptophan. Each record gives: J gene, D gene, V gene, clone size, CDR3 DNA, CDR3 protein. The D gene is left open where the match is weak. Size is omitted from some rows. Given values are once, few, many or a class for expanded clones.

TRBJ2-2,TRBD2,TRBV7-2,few,TGTGCCAGCAGCTTTGGACTAGCGATCACCGGGGAGCTGTTTTTT,CASSFGLAITGELFF
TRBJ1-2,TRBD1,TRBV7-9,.,TGTGCCAGCAGCTCCGGGACAGGGGTACGGCATGGCTACACCTTC,CASSSGTGVRHGYTF
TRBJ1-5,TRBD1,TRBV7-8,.,TGTGCCAGCAGCTCCCGGGACAGGGGTCAGCCCCAGCATTTT,CASSSRDRGQPQHF
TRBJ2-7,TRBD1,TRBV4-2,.,TGTGCCAGCAGCCAAGCCGGGACAGGGGGGACCTACGAGCAGTACTTC,CASSQAGTGGTYEQYF
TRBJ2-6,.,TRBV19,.,TGTGCCAGTAGTATTCCCCTGACTAGAACTGGGGCCAACGTCCTGACTTTC,CASSIPLTRTGANVLTF
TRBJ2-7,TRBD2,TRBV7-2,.,TGTGCCAGCAGCTTTCCCTCCTCCGGGACTAGCGGGAGGGCCACGGGGCAGTACTTC,CASSFPSSGTSGRATGQYF
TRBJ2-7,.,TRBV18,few,TGTGCCAGCTCACCCCACTACGAGCAGTACTTC,CASSPHYEQYF
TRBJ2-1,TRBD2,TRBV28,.,TGTGCCAGCAGTTTTCTGAGCGGGAGGGTTGAGCAGTTCTTC,CASSFLSGRVEQFF
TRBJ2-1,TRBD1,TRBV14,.,TGTGCCAGCAAGGGGGACAGATTCTACAATGAGCAGTTCTTC,CASKGDRFYNEQFF
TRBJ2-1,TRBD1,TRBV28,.,TGTGCCAGCAGGGGCCGGGACAGGGGGTACAATGAGCAGTTCTTC,CASRGRDRGYNEQFF
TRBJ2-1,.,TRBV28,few,TGTGCCACCTCTCCGGGACACGGTAATGTGCAGTTCTTC,CATSPGHGNVQFF
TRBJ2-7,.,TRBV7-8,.,TGTGCCAGCAGCTTAGGGACAGTCCCCTACGAGCAGTACTTC,CASSLGTVPYEQYF
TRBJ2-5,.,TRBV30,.,TGTGCCTGGAGGGTGTCCGGCCAAGAGACCCAGTACTTC,CAWRVSGQETQYF
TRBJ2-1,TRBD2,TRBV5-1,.,TGCGCCAGCAGGCCCGGGACTAGCGGGAAGAATGAGCAGTTCTTC,CASRPGTSGKNEQFF
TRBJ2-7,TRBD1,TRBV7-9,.,TGTGCCAGCAGCTTGACAGGGTATAGCTCCTACGAGCAGTACTTC,CASSLTGYSSYEQYF
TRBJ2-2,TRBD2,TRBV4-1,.,TGCGCCAGCAGCCCAGGACTAGCGGGAGTGGTCGGGGAGCTGTTTTTT,CASSPGLAGVVGELFF
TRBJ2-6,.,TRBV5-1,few,TGCGCCAGCCGACTCTACAGGTTTACCTCTGGGGCCAACGTCCTGACTTTC,CASRLYRFTSGANVLTF
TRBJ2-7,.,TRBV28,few,TGTGCCAGCAGTTCCCCCCCGGGCTCCTACGAGCAGTACTTC,CASSSPPGSYEQYF
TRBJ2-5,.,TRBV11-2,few,TGTGCCAGCAGCTCTAGCGGACAGTACCAAGAGACCCAGTACTTC,CASSSSGQYQETQYF
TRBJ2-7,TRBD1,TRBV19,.,TGTGCCAGTGACCCGGGACAGGGCGTACGCGAGCAGTACTTC,CASDPGQGVREQYF
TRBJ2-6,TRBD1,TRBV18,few,TGTGCCAGCTCACCATTGACAGGGCTCTATGGGGCCAACGTCCTGACTTTC,CASSPLTGLYGANVLTF
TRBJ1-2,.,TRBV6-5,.,TGTGCCAGCAGTTATGCTCGCTATCCTTCCTATGGCTACACCTTC,CASSYARYPSYGYTF
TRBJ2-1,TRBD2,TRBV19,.,TGTGCCAGTAGTATAACGACTAGCGGAGGGGCCAATGAGCAGTTCTTC,CASSITTSGGANEQFF
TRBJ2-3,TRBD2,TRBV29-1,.,TGCAGCGCTAGACCGGGACTACTCACAGATACGCAGTATTTT,CSARPGLLTDTQYF
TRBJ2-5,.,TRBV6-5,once,TGTGCCAGCAGTTACTCGAGGACTCGGGAGACCCAGTACTTC,CASSYSRTRETQYF
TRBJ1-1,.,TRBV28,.,TGTGCCAGCACCCGTGCGGGGCGGGGGAACACTGAAGCTTTCTTT,CASTRAGRGNTEAFF
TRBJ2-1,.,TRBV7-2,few,TGTGCCAGCAGCTTAGGACAGGTCAATGAGCAGTTCTTC,CASSLGQVNEQFF
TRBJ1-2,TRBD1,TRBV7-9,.,TGTGCCAGCAACCGAGAGGGGGCCCACTATGGCTACACCTTC,CASNREGAHYGYTF
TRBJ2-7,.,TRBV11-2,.,TGTGCCAGCAGCTTCAGACTTCATCGCGGATACGAGCAGTACTTC,CASSFRLHRGYEQYF
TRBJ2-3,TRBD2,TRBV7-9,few,TGTGCCAGCAGCACTAGCGGGAGGACCTACACAGATACGCAGTATTTT,CASSTSGRTYTDTQYF
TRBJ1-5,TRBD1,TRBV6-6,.,TGTGCCAGCAGTGGACAGGGACGGTCGGGCCGTCAGCCCCAGCATTTT,CASSGQGRSGRQPQHF
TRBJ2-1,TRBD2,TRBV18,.,TGTGCCAGCTCACCACTAGCTAGCGGGAAAGGCGAGCAGTTCTTC,CASSPLASGKGEQFF
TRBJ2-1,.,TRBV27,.,TGTGCCAGCAGTAACATCATAGGGGGTGAGCAGTTCTTC,CASSNIIGGEQFF
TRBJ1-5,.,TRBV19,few,TGTGCCAGTAGTCCCTATGACAGGACGCTTCGTCAGCCCCAGCATTTT,CASSPYDRTLRQPQHF
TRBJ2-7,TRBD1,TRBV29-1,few,TGCAGCGCAGCTCCGGGACAGTACTACGAGCAGTACTTC,CSAAPGQYYEQYF
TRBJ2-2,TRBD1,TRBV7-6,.,TGTGCCAGCAGCTTAGAGAGGGGGCGCGGCACCGGGGAGCTGTTTTTT,CASSLERGRGTGELFF
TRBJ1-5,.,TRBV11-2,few,TGTGCCAGCAGCCTTCTACCATCCCAGCCCCAGCATTTT,CASSLLPSQPQHF
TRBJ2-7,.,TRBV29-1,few,TGCAGCGTTGAAGCTAGCGCGGTTCTCTCCCACGAGCAGTACTTC,CSVEASAVLSHEQYF
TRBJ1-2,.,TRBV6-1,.,TGTGCCAGCAGTGAACCTCCCAGGAACTATGGCTACACCTTC,CASSEPPRNYGYTF
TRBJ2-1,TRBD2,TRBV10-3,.,TGTGCCATCAGTGAGTCTTGGTCTAGCGGCTACAATGAGCAGTTCTTC,CAISESWSSGYNEQFF
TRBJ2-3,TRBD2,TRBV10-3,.,TGTGCCATCAGACCATTCAGGGGACTAGCGGACACAGATACGCAGTATTTT,CAIRPFRGLADTDTQYF
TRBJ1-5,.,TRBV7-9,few,TGTGCCAGCAGCCCCTACCCGAAAAGGGGGGGGGAGGTCCAGCCCCAGCATTTT,CASSPYPKRGGEVQPQHF
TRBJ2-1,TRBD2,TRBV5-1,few,TGCGCCAGCAGCTTGGGCGGGAGTTACAATGAGCAGTTCTTC,CASSLGGSYNEQFF
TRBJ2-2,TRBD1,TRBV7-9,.,TGTGCCAGCAGCTCTCGACAGGGCAGCACCGGGGAGCTGTTTTTT,CASSSRQGSTGELFF
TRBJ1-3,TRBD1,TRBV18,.,TGTGCCAGCTCACGCGGACAGGGGACCTCTGGAAACACCATATATTTT,CASSRGQGTSGNTIYF
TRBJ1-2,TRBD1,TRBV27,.,TGTGCCAGCAGTTCACACAGGGGAGCTCTCTATGGCTACACCTTC,CASSSHRGALYGYTF
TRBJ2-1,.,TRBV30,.,TGTGCCTGGAGTGTAAAGCGGATAAGTACCTACAATGAGCAGTTCTTC,CAWSVKRISTYNEQFF
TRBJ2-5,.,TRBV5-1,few,TGCGCCAGCAGCTTTGGGGCGGGGGAGACCCAGTACTTC,CASSFGAGETQYF
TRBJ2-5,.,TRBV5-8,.,TGTGCCAGCAGCTTGGGGGTCTACGGGAGGACCCAGTACTTC,CASSLGVYGRTQYF
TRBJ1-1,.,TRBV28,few,TGTGCCAGCAGTTTATCCTTGAGGCGGCGTAGGAACACTGAAGCTTTCTTT,CASSLSLRRRRNTEAFF
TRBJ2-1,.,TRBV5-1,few,TGCGCCAGCAGCCCGATGGGACACTACAATGAGCAGTTCTTC,CASSPMGHYNEQFF
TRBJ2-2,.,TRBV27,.,TGTGCCAGCGGCAGGGACACTATGAACACCGGGGAGCTGTTTTTT,CASGRDTMNTGELFF
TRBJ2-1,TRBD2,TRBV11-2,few,TGTGCCAGCAGCTTAGGCCTAGCGGGCTTCAATGAGCAGTTCTTC,CASSLGLAGFNEQFF
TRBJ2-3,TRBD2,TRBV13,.,TGTGCCAGCAGCTTAGAGGGACTACTAGTTCCAGATACGCAGTATTTT,CASSLEGLLVPDTQYF
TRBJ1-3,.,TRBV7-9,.,TGTGCCAGCAGCTTACGCCACGGGAACTCTGGAAACACCATATATTTT,CASSLRHGNSGNTIYF